A single sample gave rise to the 10 T cell receptor beta chains below, sequenced in a study of OX40 agonist ivuxolimab in advanced cancers. Using immunoSEQ multiplex PCR, the repertoire was profiled, and TCRdb retains in-frame clones only, with some absent. The data contain some 70,000 clones, about 84% of them singletons. Source: CD4+ or CD8+ T cells sorted from blood, taken in a trial of the OX40 agonist ivuxolimab. These receptor sequences come from an adult with an advanced solid tumor such as melanoma, head and neck, liver or kidney cancer.

This chain links TRBV18 with TRBJ1-5; D is uncertain. With 4 bases removed from V and 2 bases from J, the gap between germline ends came to 12 bases. Germline-derived CDR1 and CDR2 are KGHSH and LQKENI. CDR3 length: 15 amino acids. Written as DNA, the CDR3 is TGTGCCAGCTCACGCGGTGGTGTGGGCAATCAGCCCCAGCATTTT. Encoded protein: CASSRGGVGNQPQHF.

V usage is TRBV4-1 and J usage is TRBJ1-4, with D perhaps TRBD1 (6 bases). The CDR3 is made up of 15 amino acids. Trimming cost V 1 base and J 8 bases, with 14 bases left between them. CDR1 is MGHRA and CDR2 is YSYEKL in the germline V gene. CDR3 nucleotides: TGCGCCAGCAGCCAAGGAGGGGGTCCGGGGGAAAAACTGTTTTTT. Translated: CASSQGGGPGEKLFF.

This clone was counted between two and nine times. The gene calls are TRBV7-8 and TRBJ2-2; TRBD2 matches at 7 bases. Germline CDR1 reads SGHVS; CDR2 reads FQNEAQ. V lost 5 bases to trimming and J lost 6 bases; unmatched junction nucleotides: 9. CDR3 length: 15 residues. The CDR3 DNA follows: TGTGCCAGCAGCGCAAGACTAGCTGAGGCCGGGGAGCTGTTTTTT. Its translation is CASSARLAEAGELFF.

This sequence joins TRBV6-5 and TRBJ2-5; D gene unclear. V shed 6 bases and J shed 5 bases, with 13 bases lying between them. CDR1 and CDR2 (germline): MNHEY, SVGAGI. The CDR3 consists of 13 residues. The CDR3: CASRSRLSETQYF. CDR3 sequence (DNA): TGTGCCAGCAGGTCGCGGTTGTCGGAGACCCAGTACTTC.

The V call is TRBV5-4, the J call TRBJ2-7; 8 bases are shared with TRBD1. With 4 bases clipped from V and 0 bases from J, the junction kept 6 bases outside the gene matches. This CDR3 region has 15 residues. Germline V lookup: CDR1 SGHNT, CDR2 YYREEE (reference sequence). CDR3 nucleotide sequence: TGTGCCAGCAGCCCGGGCGGGACAGGCTCCTACGAGCAGTACTTC. Translating it yields CASSPGGTGSYEQYF.

The chain couples TRBV11-2 to TRBJ1-2, with D perhaps TRBD1 (6 bases). CDR1 is SGHAT and CDR2 is FQNNGV in the germline V gene. The CDR3 spans 14 residues. V was shortened by 0 bases and J by 5 bases, with 10 bases between the two germline ends. The DNA for the CDR3 is TGTGCCAGCAGCTTAGATTTACAGGGATATGGCTACACCTTC. As protein: CASSLDLQGYGYTF.

This chain uses TRBV5-1 with TRBJ2-7; D may be TRBD1 or TRBD2 (5 bases each). Germline V CDR1 and CDR2: SGHRS, YFSETQ. V lost 2 bases and J lost 7, with 25 bases in between. The length of the CDR3 is 17 residues. The CDR3: CASSFVRTRGVEGEQYF. In DNA form, the CDR3 reads TGCGCCAGCAGCTTCGTACGAACCCGGGGCGTCGAAGGAGAGCAGTACTTC.

This clone was detected only once. The rearrangement uses TRBV5-1 and TRBJ2-7; TRBD1 aligns across 9 bases. The CDR3 loop spans 14 amino acids. Trimming cost V 4 bases and J 3 bases; bases outside gene matches: 5. In germline, CDR1 is SGHRS, CDR2 YFSETQ. The CDR3 reads CASSSGQGNYEQYF. The DNA of the CDR3 is TGCGCCAGCAGCAGCGGACAGGGGAACTACGAGCAGTACTTC.

The chain carries TRBV5-1 and TRBJ2-7, with a weak D call TRBD2 (6 bases). The V end was cut by 2 bases, the J end by 7 bases, with 13 bases between. Looked up from germline, CDR1 is SGHRS and CDR2 is YFSETQ. The length of the CDR3 is 13 residues. The CDR3 here is CASSFQGLREQYF. CDR3 sequence (DNA): TGCGCCAGCAGCTTTCAGGGACTGAGAGAGCAGTACTTC.

V gene TRBV7-9 combines with J gene TRBJ1-4; a weak D match, TRBD1 (5 bases). This CDR3 is 15 amino acids long. Germline V gives CDR1 SEHNR, CDR2 FQNEAQ (reference sequence). V was clipped by 5 bases and J by 6 bases, with 16 bases between them. CDR3 residues: CASSNPQGSDEKLFF. In DNA, the CDR3 is TGTGCCAGCAGCAATCCGCAGGGTTCGGATGAAAAACTGTTTTTT.